The 31 T cell receptor beta chains reported below all come from one sample, sequenced in a study of spatial heterogeneity in lung cancer. Stated time point: sample taken at primary tumor resection. TCRdb reprocessed the 5' RACE reads with MiXCR, giving one entry per CDR3 protein. In the table there are roughly 5,000 distinct CDR3 sequences, 5.5% to 8% of which are singletons. General study results and limits: Tumor mutation counts were tracked by expanded intratumoral alpha and beta TCR counts.

The antigens these receptors bind are not known. The specimen comprised lung tumor tissue, sampled at surgery. The source is a female donor with early-stage non-small cell lung cancer.

This clonotype is deemed medium-sized. The library was prepared for alpha chains; this beta chain is a stray read, so its frequency means little. The chain links TRBV20-1 to TRBJ2-3; no firm D call. The germline V gene has CDR1 DFQATT and CDR2 SNEGSKA (reference sequence). The CDR3 covers 13 residues. V was pared by 2 bases and J by 5 bases, with 11 bases between. The CDR3 DNA sequence: TGCAGTGCTAGATCCGATGCGTTAGATACGCAGTATTTT. Protein product: CSARSDALDTQYF.

This clonotype was recorded at least ten times. The library was prepared for alpha chains; this beta chain is a stray read, so its frequency means little. The rearrangement joins TRBV7-8 to TRBJ2-2, with 11 bases identical to TRBD1. Germline V gives CDR1 SGHVS, CDR2 FQNEAQ. The CDR3 runs 19 residues. J lost 3 bases, V lost 5 bases, and 14 bases had no gene match. This CDR3 is CASSHPATGTGGDTGELFF. The CDR3 nucleotides are TGTGCCAGCAGCCACCCCGCTACCGGGACAGGGGGGGACACCGGGGAGCTGTTTTTT.

This clonotype has a count of ten or more. This beta chain lies outside the target of a library built for alpha chains; its clone size means little. The rearrangement links TRBV28 to TRBJ1-4; D unresolved. Per the germline V gene, CDR1 is MDHEN and CDR2 is SYDVKM. CDR3 size: 13 residues. Trimming shortened V by 2 bases and J by 7 bases, and 8 bases separated the two germline ends. CDR3 coding DNA: TGTGCCAGCAGTTTAGTCCAGTTTGAAAAACTGTTTTTT. Amino acid sequence: CASSLVQFEKLFF.

About this clonotype: This beta chain is an off-target read within a library intended for alpha chains, so its frequency means little. V gene TRBV28 combines with J gene TRBJ2-7; either TRBD1 or TRBD2 may supply D (5 bases each). The V and J ends lost 6 bases and 2 bases respectively, with 8 bases between them. The CDR3 loop spans 12 amino acids. Germline V gives CDR1 MDHEN, CDR2 SYDVKM. CDR3 amino acids: CASSRGPYEQYF. As DNA, the CDR3 is TGTGCCAGCAGCCGGGGCCCCTACGAGCAGTACTTC.

At least ten counts were recorded for this clonotype. This beta chain appears as a stray read in a library generated for alpha chains; its size is not informative. The chain couples TRBV18 to TRBJ1-1, with 9 bases that match TRBD1. The CDR3 contains 17 residues. Germline loops: CDR1 KGHSH, CDR2 LQKENI. Losses at the gene ends were 3 bases for V and 0 bases for J; bases not matched to a gene: 8. The CDR3 here is CASSPGGTGIMNTEAFF. CDR3 DNA: TGTGCCAGCTCACCGGGGGGGACAGGGATCATGAACACTGAAGCTTTCTTT.

This clonotype has a count of ten or more. Since it is a stray read in a library aimed at alpha chains, this beta chain has a size that is not meaningful. The V call is TRBV2, the J call TRBJ2-5; no firm D call. The CDR3 is 13 amino acids. Trimming shortened V by 4 bases and J by 1 base, and 7 bases separated the two germline ends. The germline gives CDR1 SNHLY, CDR2 FYNNEI. CDR3 residues: CASSGVTQETQYF. DNA for the CDR3: TGTGCCAGCAGTGGGGTGACCCAAGAGACCCAGTACTTC.

This clonotype has at least ten counts. This beta chain is a stray read from a library made for alpha chains; its abundance is not meaningful. The V and J genes are TRBV20-1 and TRBJ2-7, with TRBD2 as a possible D gene (6 bases). There are 12 residues in the CDR3. V gave up 8 bases and J gave up 2 bases, with 13 bases separating them. The V gene's germline CDR1 is DFQATT and CDR2 SNEGSKA (reference sequence). In nucleotides, the CDR3 is TGCAGTCCCGGGACTCACGCCTACGAGCAGTACTTC. It specifies CSPGTHAYEQYF.

This clonotype is medium-sized by share. At one end the junction does not follow the germline gene, possibly because of a read error. The library was designed around alpha chains, so this beta chain is a stray read whose abundance carries little weight. This sequence joins TRBV3-1 and TRBJ2-7; perhaps TRBD2 as D (5 bases). Germline V CDR1 and CDR2: LGHDT, YNNKEL (reference sequence). This CDR3 region has 14 residues. CDR3 protein: CASSPRAVEGEQYF. CDR3 nucleotide sequence: TGTGCCAGTAGCCCGAGGGCAGTTGAGGGAGAGCAGTACTTC.

This clonotype was seen many times. This beta chain lies outside the target of a library built for alpha chains; its clone size means little. The chain uses TRBV29-1 and TRBJ2-5; maybe TRBD1 (6 bases). The germline CDR1 and CDR2 sequences are SQVTM and ANQGSEA. This CDR3 spans 16 amino acids. Trimming left V 0 bases short and J 3 bases short, with 17 bases between. CDR3 protein: CSVEDLGGSGEETQYF. The DNA for the CDR3 is TGCAGCGTTGAAGATCTAGGTGGATCAGGGGAAGAGACCCAGTACTTC.

As for this clonotype: For a library built for alpha chains, this beta chain is a stray read; little rests on its size. The CDR3 nucleotides are TGCAGTTCCTTCGGACCCTTCTTGAACGAGCAGTACTTC. Its translation is CSSFGPFLNEQYF. The J gene is TRBJ2-7, the V gene TRBV20-1; D is ambiguous. CDR3 size: 13 residues. CDR1 and CDR2 (germline): DFQATT, SNEGSKA (reference sequence). The ends were cut back, 8 bases at V and 5 bases at J, with 19 bases in the middle.

A note on this clonotype: The library was prepared for alpha chains; this beta chain is a stray read, so its frequency means little. This chain uses TRBV30 with TRBJ2-1; weak D call: TRBD2 (6 bases). The V gene lost 3 bases and the J gene lost 10 bases, with 13 bases spanning the gap. Germline lookup yields CDR1 GTSNPN and CDR2 SVGIG (reference sequence). The CDR3 contains 12 residues. Written as DNA, the CDR3 is TGTGCCTGGAGGAAGGAGGGAAGCGAGCAGTTCTTC. This gives the protein CAWRKEGSEQFF.

Relative to its sample, this clonotype is medium-sized. This beta chain came through as a stray read in a library set up for alpha chains, and its size says little. V is TRBV6-5 and J is TRBJ1-1; D may be TRBD1 (5 bases). This CDR3 contains 14 residues. The V gene lost 6 bases and the J gene lost 4 bases, with 15 bases spanning the gap. Germline CDR1 is MNHEY and CDR2 is SVGAGI. The CDR3 DNA follows: TGTGCCAGCAGCAAACGGCAGGGAGCCACTGAAGCTTTCTTT. As protein: CASSKRQGATEAFF.

Comment on this clonotype: A much larger clone lies one base from this, so it may be a read error. As an off-target read in a library built for alpha chains, this beta chain has a frequency of little significance. The chain uses TRBV6-2 or TRBV6-3 and TRBJ2-7; D may be TRBD2 (7 bases). Germline V gene data show CDR1 as MNHEY and CDR2 as SVGEGT. This CDR3 comprises 11 residues. Here the CDR3 DNA reads TGTGCCAGCAGTGGGAGGGGGGCCAAGTGCGTC. This codes for CASSGRGAKCV.

This clonotype is medium-sized. As an off-target read in a library built for alpha chains, this beta chain has a frequency of little significance. The rearrangement joins TRBV5-1 to TRBJ2-7, with 11 bases aligning to TRBD2. This CDR3 is 15 amino acids long. The V gene's germline CDR1 is SGHRS and CDR2 YFSETQ. Trimming took 2 bases from V and 1 from J; bases not matched to a gene: 2. The CDR3 region is CASSLGTSGSYEQYF. The CDR3 bases are TGCGCCAGCAGCTTAGGGACTAGCGGATCCTACGAGCAGTACTTC. Full variable domain (rest looked up from reference TRBV5-1 and TRBJ2-7): KAGVTQTPRYLIKTRGQQVTLSCSPISGHRSVSWYQQTPGQGLQFLFEYFSETQRNKGNFPGRFSGRQFSNSRSEMNVSTLELGDSALYLCASSLGTSGSYEQYFGPGTRLTVT.

This clonotype was picked up many times. Being off target in a library aimed at alpha chains, this beta chain has a size of little meaning. The CDR3 is CASSLTNTGELFF. The DNA of the CDR3 is TGTGCCAGCAGCTTGACTAACACCGGGGAGCTGTTTTTT. The chain combines TRBV11-1 with TRBJ2-2, with unresolved D. V was shortened by 3 bases and J by 2 bases, with 4 bases between the two germline ends. This CDR3 is 13 amino acids long. Per germline, CDR1 SGHAT and CDR2 FQDESV (reference sequence).

This clonotype is deemed medium-sized. Because the library targeted alpha chains, this beta chain is an off-target read whose size means little. V and J are TRBV4-2 and TRBJ1-4; a weak D match, TRBD1 (6 bases). The germline V gene has CDR1 LGHNA and CDR2 YNFKEQ. The V end lost 0 bases, the J end lost 5 bases, and 22 bases lay between the germline ends. The CDR3 runs 19 residues. The CDR3 reads CASSQDSRGGLPMNEKLFF. The CDR3 DNA reads as TGTGCCAGCAGCCAAGATAGTAGGGGGGGGCTGCCGATGAATGAAAAACTGTTTTTT.

This clonotype was seen ten or more times. This beta chain is an unintended read in a library built for alpha chains; its size means little. The V and J genes are TRBV12-3 or TRBV12-4 and TRBJ1-5, with D possibly being TRBD1 (5 bases). Trimming pared 1 base from V and 2 bases from J, leaving 6 bases between. CDR3 length equals 14 residues. CDR3 coding DNA: TGTGCCAGCAGTTTAGGCAGGGGCAATCAGCCCCAGCATTTT. Its protein is CASSLGRGNQPQHF.

Within the sample, this clonotype is medium-sized (0.01 to 0.1%). This beta chain represents an off-target read in a library built for alpha chains; its size is of limited meaning. The chain recombines TRBV6-5 with TRBJ2-3, with a tentative D call TRBD1 (6 bases). Germline loops: CDR1 MNHEY, CDR2 SVGAGI. Trimming cost V 5 bases and J 5 bases, with 8 bases left between them. The CDR3 totals 12 residues. CDR3 region: CASSKGVDTQYF. CDR3 in DNA: TGTGCCAGCAGTAAGGGGGTAGATACGCAGTATTTT.

In its sample, this clonotype was seen many times. The size of this beta chain means little, since it is a stray read in a library made for alpha chains. V usage is TRBV28 and J usage is TRBJ2-7; 9 bases are a match to TRBD1. Trimming at V came to 8 bases and at J to 2 bases, leaving 7 bases not matched to a gene. The CDR3 runs 14 residues. The germline V gene encodes CDR1 MDHEN and CDR2 SYDVKM. CDR3 residues: CASQTGTGPYEQYF. The CDR3 region has the DNA TGTGCCAGCCAGACCGGGACAGGGCCCTACGAGCAGTACTTC.

This clonotype was seen many times. In a library made to pick up alpha chains, this beta chain is a stray read with a size that means little. J is TRBJ2-3 and V is TRBV3-1; TRBD2 agrees at 13 bases. The CDR3 sequence is 16 residues long. Trimming took 4 bases from V and 5 from J; bases not matched to a gene: 6. CDR1 is LGHDT and CDR2 is YNNKEL in the germline V gene (reference sequence). The DNA for the CDR3 is TGTGCCAGCAGCCCACCACTAGCGGGAGGGAGAGATACGCAGTATTTT. Translation gives CASSPPLAGGRDTQYF.

This clonotype was counted ten times or more. Within a library made for alpha chains, this beta chain is off target, and its count is uninformative. The CDR3 is CASSPPWAGAEQYF. Written as DNA, the CDR3 is TGTGCCAGCTCACCACCGTGGGCGGGGGCCGAGCAGTACTTC. This rearrangement joins TRBV18 to TRBJ2-7; weak D call: TRBD2 (7 bases). CDR3 size: 14 residues. Germline V gene sequence: CDR1 KGHSH, CDR2 LQKENI. Trimming left V 0 bases short and J 6 bases short, with 12 bases between.

By sample share, this clonotype is medium-sized. This beta chain is a stray sequence in a library constructed for alpha chains; its clone size is not meaningful. The rearrangement links TRBV4-2 to TRBJ2-3, with 8 bases identical to TRBD1. Germline CDR1 reads LGHNA; CDR2 reads YNFKEQ. The CDR3 totals 20 residues. The trim removed 3 bases at V and 0 bases at J, leaving 17 bases unmatched. CDR3 nucleotides: TGTGCCAGCAGCCAGGGGGCAGGGGGCGCGGCCATCTCAAGCACAGATACGCAGTATTTT. Protein sequence: CASSQGAGGAAISSTDTQYF.

This clonotype was seen a handful of times. This beta chain is an off-target read within a library intended for alpha chains, so its frequency means little. The gene calls are TRBV9 and TRBJ2-7; a weak D match, TRBD1 (5 bases). V lost 0 bases and J 6 bases, leaving 16 bases between the germline ends. Germline V lookup: CDR1 SGDLS, CDR2 YYNGEE. The CDR3 runs to 15 residues. The CDR3 protein is CASSVEPSQDGEQYF. CDR3 bases: TGTGCCAGCAGCGTAGAGCCCTCACAGGACGGCGAGCAGTACTTC.

This clonotype has a handful of counts. A library made for alpha chains picked up this beta chain off target, so its size means little. The rearrangement uses TRBV28 and TRBJ1-5; tentative D call: TRBD1 (5 bases). Germline assignment: CDR1 MDHEN and CDR2 SYDVKM. CDR3 length: 16 residues. The V end lost 1 base, the J end lost 5 bases, and 15 bases lay between the germline ends. CDR3 region: CASSLSGSRGYQPQHF. The CDR3 bases are TGTGCCAGCAGTTTATCAGGAAGTAGGGGTTATCAGCCCCAGCATTTT.

This clonotype was detected ten times or more. This beta chain is an off-target read within a library intended for alpha chains, so its frequency means little. The V call is TRBV7-9, the J call TRBJ2-1, with D possibly being TRBD1 or TRBD2 (5 bases each). CDR3 size: 15 residues. The V and J ends lost 5 bases and 9 bases respectively, with 20 bases between them. Germline assignment: CDR1 SEHNR and CDR2 FQNEAQ (reference sequence). CDR3 sequence (DNA): TGTGCCAGCAGCAAGGGGCAGGGCTCAAGCGGTGAGCAGTTCTTC. It specifies CASSKGQGSSGEQFF.

Within the sample, this clonotype is medium-sized. This beta chain is a stray sequence in a library constructed for alpha chains; its clone size is not meaningful. The chain couples TRBV28 to TRBJ2-7, with D possibly being TRBD1 or TRBD2 (5 bases each). The CDR3 totals 12 residues. Trimming pared 5 bases from V and 4 bases from J, leaving 9 bases between. Germline V gene data show CDR1 as MDHEN and CDR2 as SYDVKM. CDR3 loop: CASSVGVYEQYF. As DNA, the CDR3 is TGTGCCAGCAGTGTGGGGGTGTACGAGCAGTACTTC.

This clonotype was counted ten times or more. This beta chain is a stray read from a library made for alpha chains; its abundance is not meaningful. V is TRBV20-1 and J is TRBJ2-1, with 13 bases matching TRBD2. Germline CDR1 DFQATT, CDR2 SNEGSKA (reference sequence). The J segment lost 6 bases and the V segment lost 6 bases, leaving 5 bases of the junction unmatched. The CDR3 sequence is 14 residues long. The DNA for the CDR3 is TGCAGTGCGGATGGACTAGCGGGAGTCAATGAGCAGTTCTTC. It translates to CSADGLAGVNEQFF.

Judged by abundance, this clonotype is medium-sized. The library was prepared for alpha chains; this beta chain is a stray read, so its frequency means little. The V call is TRBV10-3, the J call TRBJ2-1, with D unclear. Germline CDR1 ENHRY, CDR2 SYGVKD. The CDR3 is 13 residues long. The V end lost 2 bases, the J end lost 10 bases, and 12 bases lay between the germline ends. The CDR3 spells CAISEPWTEEQFF. The DNA for the CDR3 is TGTGCCATCAGTGAGCCTTGGACGGAAGAGCAGTTCTTC.

As to this clonotype: Because the library targeted alpha chains, this beta chain is an off-target read whose size means little. The chain joins TRBV5-6 to TRBJ2-1; D not certain. V gave up 2 bases and J gave up 6 bases, with 15 bases separating them. The length of the CDR3 is 15 residues. Germline values: CDR1 SGHDT, CDR2 YYEEEE. CDR3 in DNA: TGTGCCAGCAGCTTCATGGGCAGTCCTCCCAATGAGCAGTTCTTC. Translated, it gives CASSFMGSPPNEQFF. Full variable domain (missing parts from reference TRBV5-6 and TRBJ2-1): DAGVTQSPTHLIKTRGQQVTLRCSPKSGHDTVSWYQQALGQGPQFIFQYYEEEERQRGNFPDRFSGHQFPNYSSELNVNALLLGDSALYLCASSFMGSPPNEQFFGPGTRLTVL.

This clonotype showed up many times. The library was designed around alpha chains, so this beta chain is a stray read whose abundance carries little weight. CDR3 protein: CASSLSRREKLFF. The CDR3 coding sequence is TGTGCCAGTAGTTTATCCCGTCGCGAAAAACTGTTTTTT. The rearrangement uses TRBV19 and TRBJ1-4; D remains ambiguous. Germline V gene lookup returns CDR1 LNHDA and CDR2 SQIVND (reference sequence). The V gene lost 5 bases and the J gene lost 8 bases, with 12 bases spanning the gap. The CDR3 has 13 residues.

Within the sample, this clonotype is medium-sized. This beta chain is an off-target read within a library intended for alpha chains, so its frequency means little. The chain links TRBV7-3 to TRBJ2-3, with 11 bases that match TRBD2. Germline CDR1 and CDR2: SGHTA and FQGTGA. The trim removed 4 bases at V and 9 bases at J, leaving 9 bases unmatched. The CDR3 is made up of 15 amino acids. CDR3 loop: CASSSGLAGLQTQYF. CDR3 nucleotides: TGTGCCAGCAGCTCCGGACTAGCGGGCCTCCAGACGCAGTATTTT.